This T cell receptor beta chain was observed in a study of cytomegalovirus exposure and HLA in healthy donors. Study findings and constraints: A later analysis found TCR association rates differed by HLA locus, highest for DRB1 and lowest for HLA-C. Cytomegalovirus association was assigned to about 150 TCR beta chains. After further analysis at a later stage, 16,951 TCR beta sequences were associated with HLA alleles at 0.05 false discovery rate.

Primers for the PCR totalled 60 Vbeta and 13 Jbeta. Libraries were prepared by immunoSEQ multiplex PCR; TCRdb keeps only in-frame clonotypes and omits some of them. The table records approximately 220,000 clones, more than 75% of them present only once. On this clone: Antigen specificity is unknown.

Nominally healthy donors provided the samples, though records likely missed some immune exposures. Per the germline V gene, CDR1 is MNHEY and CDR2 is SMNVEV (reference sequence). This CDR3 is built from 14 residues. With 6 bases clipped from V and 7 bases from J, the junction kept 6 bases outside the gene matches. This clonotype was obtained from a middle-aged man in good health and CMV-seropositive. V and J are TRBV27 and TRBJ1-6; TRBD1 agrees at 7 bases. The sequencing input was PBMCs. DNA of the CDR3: TGTGCCAGCAGCCGACAGGGATGGAATTCACCCCTCCACTTT. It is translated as CASSRQGWNSPLHF.